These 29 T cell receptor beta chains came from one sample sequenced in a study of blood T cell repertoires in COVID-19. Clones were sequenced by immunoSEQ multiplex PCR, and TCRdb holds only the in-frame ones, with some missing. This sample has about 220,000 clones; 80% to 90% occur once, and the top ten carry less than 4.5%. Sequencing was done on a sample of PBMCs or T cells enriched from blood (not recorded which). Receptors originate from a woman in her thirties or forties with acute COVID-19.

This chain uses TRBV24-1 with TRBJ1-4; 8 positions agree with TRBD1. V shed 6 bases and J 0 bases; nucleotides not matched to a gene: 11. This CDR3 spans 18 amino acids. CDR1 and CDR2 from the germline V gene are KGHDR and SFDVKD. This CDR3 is CATSSGTGSFATNEKLFF. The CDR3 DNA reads TGTGCCACCAGTTCCGGGACAGGAAGCTTTGCAACTAATGAAAAACTGTTTTTT.

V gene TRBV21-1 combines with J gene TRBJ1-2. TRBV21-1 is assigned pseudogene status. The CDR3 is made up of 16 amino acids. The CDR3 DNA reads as TGTGCCAGCAGCAAAGAGGGTAGCGGGGCTAACTATGGCTACACCTTC. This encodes CASSKEGSGANYGYTF.

CDR3 in amino acids: CASSSWGDTGELFF. The CDR3 nucleotides read TGTGCCAGTAGTTCATGGGGGGACACCGGGGAGCTGTTTTTT. V and J are TRBV19 and TRBJ2-2, with a tentative D call TRBD2 (6 bases). Germline V gene sequence: CDR1 LNHDA, CDR2 SQIVND (reference sequence). CDR3 length: 14 amino acids. The germline V and J ends were trimmed by 5 bases and 3 bases, with 10 bases remaining between them.

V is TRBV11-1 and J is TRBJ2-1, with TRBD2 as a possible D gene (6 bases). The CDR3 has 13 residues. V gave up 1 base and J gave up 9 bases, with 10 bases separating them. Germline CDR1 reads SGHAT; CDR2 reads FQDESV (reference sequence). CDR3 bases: TGTGCCAGCAGCTTAGTACGGGGGAGTGAGCAGTTCTTC. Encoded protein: CASSLVRGSEQFF.

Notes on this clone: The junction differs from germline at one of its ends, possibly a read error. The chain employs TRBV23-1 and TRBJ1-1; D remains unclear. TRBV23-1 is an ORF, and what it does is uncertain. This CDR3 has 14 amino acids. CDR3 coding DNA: TGCGCCAGCAGTCGTATCGGGTTCGGCACTGAAGCTTTTTTT. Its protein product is CASSRIGFGTEAFF.

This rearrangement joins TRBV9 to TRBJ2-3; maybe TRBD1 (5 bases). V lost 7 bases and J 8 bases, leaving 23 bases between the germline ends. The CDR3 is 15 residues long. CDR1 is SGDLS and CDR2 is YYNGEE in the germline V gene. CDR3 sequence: CASRPGSGASGTQYF. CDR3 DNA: TGTGCCAGCCGTCCAGGGTCCGGAGCATCCGGTACGCAGTATTTT.

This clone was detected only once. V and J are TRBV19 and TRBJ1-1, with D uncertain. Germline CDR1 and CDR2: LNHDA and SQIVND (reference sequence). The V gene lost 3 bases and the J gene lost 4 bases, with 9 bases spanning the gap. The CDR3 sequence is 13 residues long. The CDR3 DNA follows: TGTGCCAGTAGTATTGCGGTGGGCACTGAAGCTTTCTTT. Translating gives CASSIAVGTEAFF. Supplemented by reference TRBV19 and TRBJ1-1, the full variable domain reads DGGITQSPKYLFRKEGQNVTLSCEQNLNHDAMYWYRQDPGQGLRLIYYSQIVNDFQKGDIAEGYSVSREKKESFPLTVTSAQKNPTAFYLCASSIAVGTEAFFGQGTRLTVV.

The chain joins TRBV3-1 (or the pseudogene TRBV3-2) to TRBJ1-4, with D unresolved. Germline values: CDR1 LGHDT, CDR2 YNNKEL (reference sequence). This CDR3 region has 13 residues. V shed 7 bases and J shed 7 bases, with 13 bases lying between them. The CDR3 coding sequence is TGTGCCAGCAACACCGGCTGGAGTGAAAAACTGTTTTTT. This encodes CASNTGWSEKLFF.

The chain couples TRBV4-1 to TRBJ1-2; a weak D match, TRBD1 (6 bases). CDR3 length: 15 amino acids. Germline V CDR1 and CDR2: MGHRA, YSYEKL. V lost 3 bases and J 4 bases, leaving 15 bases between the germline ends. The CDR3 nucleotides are TGCGCCAGCAGCCAGGATCGACAGGTCAGCTATGGCTACACCTTC. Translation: CASSQDRQVSYGYTF.

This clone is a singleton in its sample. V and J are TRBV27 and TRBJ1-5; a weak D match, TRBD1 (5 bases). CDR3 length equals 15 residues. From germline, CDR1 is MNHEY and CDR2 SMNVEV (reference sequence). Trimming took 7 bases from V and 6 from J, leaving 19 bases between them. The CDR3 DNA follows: TGTGCCAGCACCCTCAATGGGGGGGTAGGTCAGCCCCAGCATTTT. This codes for CASTLNGGVGQPQHF.

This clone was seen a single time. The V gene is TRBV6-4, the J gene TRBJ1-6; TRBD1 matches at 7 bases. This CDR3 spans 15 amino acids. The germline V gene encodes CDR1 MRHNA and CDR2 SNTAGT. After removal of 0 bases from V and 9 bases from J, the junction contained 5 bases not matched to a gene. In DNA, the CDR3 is TGTGCCAGCAGTGACTCGGCGGACAGGACTTCACCCCTCCACTTT. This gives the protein CASSDSADRTSPLHF.

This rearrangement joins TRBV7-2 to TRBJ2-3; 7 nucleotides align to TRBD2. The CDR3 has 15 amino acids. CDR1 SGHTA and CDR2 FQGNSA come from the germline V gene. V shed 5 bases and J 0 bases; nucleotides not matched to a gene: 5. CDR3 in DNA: TGTGCCAGCAGCCCCAGCGGGGTTAGCACAGATACGCAGTATTTT. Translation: CASSPSGVSTDTQYF.

The CDR3: CASSPLQNQETQYF. The DNA of the CDR3 is TGTGCCAGCTCACCATTACAGAACCAAGAGACCCAGTACTTC. This chain connects TRBV18 to TRBJ2-5; D is uncertain. The CDR3 totals 14 residues. V shed 2 bases and J shed 0 bases, with 7 bases lying between them. CDR1 is KGHSH, CDR2 LQKENI, per germline.

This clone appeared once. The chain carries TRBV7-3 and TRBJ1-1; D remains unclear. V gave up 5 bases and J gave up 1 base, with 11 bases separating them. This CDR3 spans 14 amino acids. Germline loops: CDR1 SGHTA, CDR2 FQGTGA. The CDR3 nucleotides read TGTGCCAGCAGCCTGGCGGTATCGAACACTGAAGCTTTCTTT. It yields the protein CASSLAVSNTEAFF.

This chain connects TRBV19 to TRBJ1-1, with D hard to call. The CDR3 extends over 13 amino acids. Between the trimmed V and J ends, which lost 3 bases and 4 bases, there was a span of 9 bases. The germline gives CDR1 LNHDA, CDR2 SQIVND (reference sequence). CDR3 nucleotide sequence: TGTGCCAGTAGTATCGGCGGGCTCACTGAAGCTTTCTTT. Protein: CASSIGGLTEAFF.

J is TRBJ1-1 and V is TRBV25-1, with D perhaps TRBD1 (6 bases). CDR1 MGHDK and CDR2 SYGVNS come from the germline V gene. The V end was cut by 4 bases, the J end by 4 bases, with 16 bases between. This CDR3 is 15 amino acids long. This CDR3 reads CASSGKQGIVTEAFF. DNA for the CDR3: TGTGCCAGCAGTGGGAAACAGGGAATTGTCACTGAAGCTTTCTTT. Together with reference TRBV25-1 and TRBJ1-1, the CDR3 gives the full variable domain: EADIYQTPRYLVIGTGKKITLECSQTMGHDKMYWYQQDPGMELHLIHYSYGVNSTEKGDLSSESTVSRIRTEHFPLTLESARPSHTSQYLCASSGKQGIVTEAFFGQGTRLTVV.

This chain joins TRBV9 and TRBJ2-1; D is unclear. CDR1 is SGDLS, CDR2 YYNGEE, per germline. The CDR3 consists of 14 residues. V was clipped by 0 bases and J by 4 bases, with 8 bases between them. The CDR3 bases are TGTGCCAGCAGCGTAGAGGCAGGTTACAATGAGCAGTTCTTC. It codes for CASSVEAGYNEQFF.

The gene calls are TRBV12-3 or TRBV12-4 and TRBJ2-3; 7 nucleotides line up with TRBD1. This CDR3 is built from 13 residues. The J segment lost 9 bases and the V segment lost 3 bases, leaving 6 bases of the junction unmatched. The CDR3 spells CASSFDARGTQYF. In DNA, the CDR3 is TGTGCCAGCAGTTTTGATGCCAGGGGGACGCAGTATTTT.

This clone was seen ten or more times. CDR3 residues: CASSVSGGKGEKLFF. Written as DNA, the CDR3 is TGTGCCAGCAGCGTATCAGGGGGGAAGGGTGAAAAACTGTTTTTT. J is TRBJ1-4 and V is TRBV9, with 7 bases identical to TRBD1. The V and J ends lost 1 base and 7 bases, in that order; junction bases with no gene match: 7. The CDR3 is 15 residues long. Germline assignment: CDR1 SGDLS and CDR2 YYNGEE.

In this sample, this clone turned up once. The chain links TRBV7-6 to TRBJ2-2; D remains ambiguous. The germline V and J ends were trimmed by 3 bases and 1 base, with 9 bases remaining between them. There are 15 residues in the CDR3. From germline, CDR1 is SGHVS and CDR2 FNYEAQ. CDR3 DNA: TGTGCCAGCAGCTTGAGGAACTTGAACACCGGGGAGCTGTTTTTT. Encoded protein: CASSLRNLNTGELFF. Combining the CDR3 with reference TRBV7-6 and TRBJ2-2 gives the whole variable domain GAGVSQSPRYKVTKRGQDVALRCDPISGHVSLYWYRQALGQGPEFLTYFNYEAQQDKSGLPNDRFSAERPEGSISTLTIQRTEQRDSAMYRCASSLRNLNTGELFFGEGSRLTVL.

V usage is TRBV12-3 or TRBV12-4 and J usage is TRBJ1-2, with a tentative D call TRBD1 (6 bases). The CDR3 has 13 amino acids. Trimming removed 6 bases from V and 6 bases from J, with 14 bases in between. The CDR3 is CASRATGEHGYTF. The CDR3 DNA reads TGTGCCAGCAGGGCGACAGGAGAGCATGGCTACACCTTC.

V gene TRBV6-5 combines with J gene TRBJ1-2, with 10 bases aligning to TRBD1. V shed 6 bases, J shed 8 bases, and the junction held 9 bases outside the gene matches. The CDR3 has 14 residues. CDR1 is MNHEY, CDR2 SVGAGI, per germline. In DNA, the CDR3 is TGTGCCAGCAGGAACGACAGGGGGCGAAAAGGCTACACCTTC. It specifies CASRNDRGRKGYTF.

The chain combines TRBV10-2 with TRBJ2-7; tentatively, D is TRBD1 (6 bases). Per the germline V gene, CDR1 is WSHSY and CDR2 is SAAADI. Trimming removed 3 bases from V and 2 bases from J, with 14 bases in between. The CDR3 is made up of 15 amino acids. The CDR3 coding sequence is TGCGCCAGCAGTGAATTGGACAGCCTTCCCTACGAGCAGTACTTC. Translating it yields CASSELDSLPYEQYF.

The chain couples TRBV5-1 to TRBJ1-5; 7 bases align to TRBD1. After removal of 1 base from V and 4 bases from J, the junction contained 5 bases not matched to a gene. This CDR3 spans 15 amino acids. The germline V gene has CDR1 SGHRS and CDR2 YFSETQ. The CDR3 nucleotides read TGCGCCAGCAGCTTGTCAGGGGGAGAGAATCAGCCCCAGCATTTT. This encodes CASSLSGGENQPQHF.

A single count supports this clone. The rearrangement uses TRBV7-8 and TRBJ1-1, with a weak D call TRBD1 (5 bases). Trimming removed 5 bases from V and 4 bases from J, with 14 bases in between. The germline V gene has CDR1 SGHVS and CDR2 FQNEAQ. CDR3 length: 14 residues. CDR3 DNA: TGTGCCAGCAGCCAGATTCAGGGTGTCACTGAAGCTTTCTTT. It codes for CASSQIQGVTEAFF.

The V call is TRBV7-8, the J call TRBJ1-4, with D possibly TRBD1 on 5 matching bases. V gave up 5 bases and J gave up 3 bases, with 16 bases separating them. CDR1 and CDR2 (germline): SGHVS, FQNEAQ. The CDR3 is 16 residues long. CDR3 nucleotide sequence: TGTGCCAGCAGCGGTCCCGCAGGGTATGCTAATGAAAAACTGTTTTTT. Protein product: CASSGPAGYANEKLFF.

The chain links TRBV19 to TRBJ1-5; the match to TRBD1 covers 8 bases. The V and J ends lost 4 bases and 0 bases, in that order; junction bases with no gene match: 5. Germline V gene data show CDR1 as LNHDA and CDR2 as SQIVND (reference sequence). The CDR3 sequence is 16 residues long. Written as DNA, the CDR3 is TGTGCCAGTAGTACTAAGGGACAGGCTAGCAATCAGCCCCAGCATTTT. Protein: CASSTKGQASNQPQHF.

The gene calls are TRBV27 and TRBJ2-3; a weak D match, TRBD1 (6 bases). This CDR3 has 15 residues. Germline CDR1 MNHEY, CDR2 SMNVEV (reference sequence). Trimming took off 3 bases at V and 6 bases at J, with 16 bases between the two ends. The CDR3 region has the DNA TGTGCCAGCAGTTTTCGGGACACCGGGCGGGATACGCAGTATTTT. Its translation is CASSFRDTGRDTQYF.

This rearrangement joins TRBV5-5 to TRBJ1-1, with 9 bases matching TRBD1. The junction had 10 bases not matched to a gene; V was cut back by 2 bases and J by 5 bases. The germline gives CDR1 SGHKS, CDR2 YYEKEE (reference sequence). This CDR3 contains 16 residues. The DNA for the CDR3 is TGTGCCAGCAGCTTACAAAACTGGGACAGGGCGACTGAAGCTTTCTTT. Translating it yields CASSLQNWDRATEAFF. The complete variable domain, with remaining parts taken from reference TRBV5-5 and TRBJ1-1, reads DAGVTQSPTHLIKTRGQQVTLRCSPISGHKSVSWYQQVLGQGPQFIFQYYEKEERGRGNFPDRFSARQFPNYSSELNVNALLLGDSALYLCASSLQNWDRATEAFFGQGTRLTVV.